These T cell receptor beta chains were read from a single sample in a study of T-cell reconstitution after alpha-beta-depleted transplantation in children. TCRdb processed the PCR reads anew with MiXCR; each CDR3 protein has one entry. The repertoire holds 90,000 to 95,000 distinct CDR3 sequences, with 12% as singletons. The sample consisted of PBMCs from the stem cell graft donor, taken from the stem cell graft. These receptors came from a human donor who donated a stem cell graft to a child with inherited bone marrow failure. CDR3s leave out the opening cysteine and the closing phenylalanine or tryptophan. D genes are given only for firm matches. Size is stated for part of the rows, as once, few or many counts, or as a class when the clone is expanded.

v_call,j_call,clone_size,d_call,cdr3_aa
TRBV5-1,TRBJ1-1,many,.,ASSLAFNTEAF
TRBV29-1,TRBJ1-2,many,TRBD1,SAGRQGDYGYT
TRBV3-1,TRBJ2-2,.,.,ASSLELGQPSNTGELF
TRBV21-1,TRBJ2-7,.,.,ASNDRDHYEQY
TRBV4-3,TRBJ2-1,many,.,ASSRAEGVDEQF
TRBV20-1,TRBJ1-1,.,.,SARAGLRNTEAF
TRBV4-2,TRBJ2-2,many,.,ASSQDRGQGYTGELF
TRBV28,TRBJ2-1,.,TRBD1,ASRASGTGINEQF
TRBV5-4,TRBJ2-7,few,.,ASSFGAGTGYEQY
TRBV20-1,TRBJ1-1,.,.,SARRGPNTEAF
TRBV29-1,TRBJ2-5,many,TRBD2,SVEDGTRGGLTQY
TRBV6-4,TRBJ2-2,many,TRBD1,ASSAGQERTGELF
TRBV6-2/TRBV6-3,TRBJ2-1,many,TRBD1,ASRTRDSTYNEQF
TRBV5-1,TRBJ2-3,many,.,ASSEDQRTDTQY
TRBV5-1,TRBJ2-7,many,TRBD1,ASTPGTGGYEQY
TRBV6-5,TRBJ2-6,many,.,ASSYSIGGLRANVLT
TRBV9,TRBJ2-2,many,TRBD1,ASSVVPGQIAGELF
TRBV20-1,TRBJ1-2,many,.,SALPDSYGYT
TRBV4-1,TRBJ2-2,many,TRBD2,ASSLTSGDATGELF
TRBV29-1,TRBJ1-2,.,TRBD1,SSGQGTNYGYT
TRBV5-1,TRBJ2-1,many,.,ASSVPRLGGNLGNEQF
TRBV7-6,TRBJ2-1,many,.,ASSPTLDFDNEQF
TRBV18,TRBJ2-7,few,.,ASSPISRDEQY
TRBV28,TRBJ2-7,many,.,ASSLYGGRGFYEQY
TRBV5-1,TRBJ1-6,many,.,ASSLTGPRFSPLH
TRBV20-1,TRBJ2-7,many,.,SARASSYEQY
TRBV11-2,TRBJ2-1,few,.,ASSLGGNYNEQF
TRBV16,TRBJ1-1,.,.,ASSQSRHYEAF
TRBV11-2,TRBJ2-2,many,.,ASSLKGWAANTGELF
TRBV20-1,TRBJ2-3,few,TRBD2,SAGLAGSTDTQY
TRBV7-8,TRBJ2-6,many,TRBD1,ASSRRGQASFSGANVLT
TRBV20-1,TRBJ2-1,many,.,SVLRGSVDNEQF
TRBV7-3,TRBJ2-1,many,.,ASSFDGATYNEQF
TRBV5-6,TRBJ2-1,many,.,ASSFGVTNEQF
TRBV10-3,TRBJ2-1,few,.,AISERAGNSYNEQF